What follows are 25 T cell receptor beta chains derived from one specimen sequenced in a study of cytomegalovirus exposure and HLA in healthy donors. 60 Vbeta and 13 Jbeta primers were used in PCR. Some clones are missing from TCRdb's copy, which holds only in-frame ones; the method was immunoSEQ multiplex PCR. The sample lists under 110,000 clones; roughly 76% were seen once. The sample comprised PBMCs. Receptors originate from a woman aged 45-65 years in good health and CMV-seropositive.

The J gene is TRBJ2-5, the V gene TRBV7-7; 15 nucleotides line up with TRBD2. The CDR3 length is 16 residues. V trimming: 5 bases; J trimming: 5 bases; junction bases outside the gene matches: 6. The germline CDR1 and CDR2 sequences are SSHAT and FNYEAQ (reference sequence). The CDR3: CASSRGLAGGEETQYF. In nucleotides, the CDR3 is TGTGCCAGCAGCCGGGGACTAGCGGGGGGAGAGGAGACCCAGTACTTC.

The genes are TRBV6-1 and TRBJ2-1; D may be TRBD1 (5 bases). Germline CDR1 reads MNHNS; CDR2 reads SASEGT. The CDR3 runs to 13 residues. V lost 6 bases to trimming and J lost 12 bases, with 18 bases between them. This CDR3 reads CASRYTGLGVQFF. CDR3 sequence (DNA): TGTGCCAGCAGGTATACAGGATTAGGTGTGCAGTTCTTC.

The rearrangement links TRBV19 to TRBJ2-7; 7 nucleotides match TRBD1. V lost 3 bases and J lost 3; bases outside the gene matches: 8. This CDR3 spans 15 amino acids. Germline lookup yields CDR1 LNHDA and CDR2 SQIVND (reference sequence). CDR3 coding DNA: TGTGCCAGTAGTATCCCCCTCCCAGGGGGCTACGAGCAGTACTTC. It codes for CASSIPLPGGYEQYF.

This chain links TRBV19 with TRBJ1-2, with D unclear. The V gene's germline CDR1 is LNHDA and CDR2 SQIVND (reference sequence). This CDR3 region has 13 residues. V lost 9 bases and J lost 4, with 15 bases in between. The CDR3 spells CARAPGGAYGYTF. The DNA of the CDR3 is TGTGCCAGGGCCCCTGGCGGCGCCTATGGCTACACCTTC.

J is TRBJ2-3 and V is TRBV4-1, with 7 positions matching TRBD2. The length of the CDR3 is 16 residues. The germline gives CDR1 MGHRA, CDR2 YSYEKL. V lost 1 base and J lost 0; bases outside the gene matches: 4. CDR3 sequence: CASSQVAGVSTDTQYF. The DNA of the CDR3 is TGCGCCAGCAGCCAAGTTGCGGGGGTTAGCACAGATACGCAGTATTTT.

A few counts support this clone. The chain links TRBV28 to TRBJ1-2, with D possibly being TRBD1 (5 bases). The CDR3 has 13 residues. Germline lookup yields CDR1 MDHEN and CDR2 SYDVKM. Trimming cost V 7 bases and J 5 bases, with 14 bases left between them. CDR3 sequence: CASTPDTLYGYTF. CDR3 DNA sequence: TGTGCCAGCACTCCGGACACCCTTTATGGCTACACCTTC.

The chain uses TRBV19 and TRBJ1-2; D gene ambiguous. CDR3 length equals 13 residues. CDR1 is LNHDA, CDR2 SQIVND, per germline (reference sequence). Deletions cut 2 bases from V and 6 bases from J, with 10 bases between. The CDR3 coding sequence is TGTGCCAGTAGTATACTGAAACAGCATGGCTACACCTTC. Translating it yields CASSILKQHGYTF.

The CDR3 is CASTPDRASNQPQHF. For the CDR3, the DNA is TGTGCCAGCACCCCCGACAGGGCGTCCAATCAGCCCCAGCATTTT. The J gene is TRBJ1-5, the V gene TRBV2, with 7 bases aligning to TRBD1. Trimming took 7 bases from V and 3 from J; bases not matched to a gene: 9. CDR3 size: 15 residues. Germline CDR1 and CDR2: SNHLY and FYNNEI.

Concerning this clone: Given the absence of the conserved phenylalanine or tryptophan at the CDR3 end, a read error is likely. The DNA is left out, because the CDR3 cannot be placed on it with certainty; the CDR3 is given as TCRdb lists it. The CDR3 reads CASSLALQQPKWL. This chain uses TRBV7-9 with TRBJ1-2; the DNA was not used to check the table's D call, TRBD1. A total of 13 residues make up the CDR3, ends included. Looked up from germline, CDR1 is SEHNR and CDR2 is FQNEAQ (reference sequence).

The rearrangement links TRBV7-9 to TRBJ1-1, with 8 positions matching TRBD1. This CDR3 comprises 19 residues. V gave up 5 bases and J gave up 1 base; unmatched junction bases: 18. CDR1 and CDR2 from the germline V gene are SEHNR and FQNEAQ (reference sequence). The CDR3 protein is CASSDTRTGSRAPNTEAFF. The CDR3 DNA sequence: TGTGCCAGCAGCGACACGAGGACAGGGTCGCGGGCACCGAACACTGAAGCTTTCTTT. The full variable domain, rest sourced from reference TRBV7-9 and TRBJ1-1, is DTGVSQNPRHKITKRGQNVTFRCDPISEHNRLYWYRQTLGQGPEFLTYFQNEAQLEKSRLLSDRFSAERPKGSFSTLEIQRTEQGDSAMYLCASSDTRTGSRAPNTEAFFGQGTRLTVV.

The table lists this clone with a few counts. This rearrangement joins TRBV5-1 to TRBJ2-2; TRBD1 agrees at 10 bases. The CDR3 runs 17 residues. From germline, CDR1 is SGHRS and CDR2 YFSETQ. V was pared by 0 bases and J by 6 bases, with 8 bases of the junction left unmatched. CDR3 sequence reads: CASSLAPTGGKAGELFF. Written as DNA, the CDR3 is TGCGCCAGCAGCTTGGCTCCGACAGGGGGCAAAGCCGGGGAGCTGTTTTTT.

The gene calls are TRBV2 and TRBJ1-6; possibly TRBD1 for D (5 bases). Looked up from germline, CDR1 is SNHLY and CDR2 is FYNNEI. The CDR3 totals 15 residues. V was trimmed by 3 bases and J by 7 bases, leaving 13 bases between them. The CDR3 DNA is TGTGCCAGCAGTGAGCTTCGGACATCCAATTCACCCCTCCACTTT. Encoded protein: CASSELRTSNSPLHF.

The gene calls are TRBV27 and TRBJ1-6; TRBD1 aligns across 10 bases. Germline CDR1 and CDR2: MNHEY and SMNVEV (reference sequence). CDR3 length equals 14 residues. V lost 6 bases, J lost 9 bases, and 5 bases stayed unmatched. The CDR3 is CASRTGGVGSPLHF. The CDR3 nucleotides read TGTGCCAGCAGGACAGGGGGCGTAGGTTCACCCCTCCACTTT.

This rearrangement joins TRBV5-8 to TRBJ2-5; 12 nucleotides match TRBD1. V dropped 4 bases and J dropped 4; count of bases not matched to a gene: 8. Germline V gene lookup returns CDR1 SGHTS and CDR2 YDEGEE. This CDR3 is 16 amino acids long. CDR3 in DNA: TGTGCCAGCAGCCATGTGGGACAGGGGGCAGGAGAGACCCAGTACTTC. Translating it yields CASSHVGQGAGETQYF.

This chain uses TRBV2 with TRBJ1-3, with D possibly TRBD1 on 6 matching bases. The CDR3 is made up of 13 amino acids. The germline CDR1 and CDR2 sequences are SNHLY and FYNNEI. The V end was cut by 6 bases, the J end by 5 bases, with 11 bases between. The chain's CDR3 is CASSEGGRNTIYF. DNA of the CDR3: TGTGCCAGCAGCGAGGGGGGGAGAAACACCATATATTTT.

This clone was observed a single time. This chain joins TRBV7-9 and TRBJ1-2; D remains ambiguous. The CDR3 covers 13 residues. V lost 5 bases, J lost 6 bases, and 13 bases lay in between. Germline V gives CDR1 SEHNR, CDR2 FQNEAQ (reference sequence). The CDR3 here is CASSLRGRDGYTF. The CDR3 DNA is TGTGCCAGCAGCCTCAGAGGGAGGGATGGCTACACCTTC. The whole variable domain, filled in from reference TRBV7-9 and TRBJ1-2, reads DTGVSQNPRHKITKRGQNVTFRCDPISEHNRLYWYRQTLGQGPEFLTYFQNEAQLEKSRLLSDRFSAERPKGSFSTLEIQRTEQGDSAMYLCASSLRGRDGYTFGSGTRLTVV.

This clone has just a few counts. The chain uses TRBV7-9 and TRBJ1-3, with D unresolved. The CDR3 consists of 17 residues. CDR1 is SEHNR, CDR2 FQNEAQ, per germline (reference sequence). Trimming pared 4 bases from V and 4 bases from J, leaving 20 bases between. CDR3 DNA: TGTGCCAGCAGCTCCCGTTGGGGAGGGCCATTAGGAAACACCATATATTTT. It specifies CASSSRWGGPLGNTIYF.

The table lists this clone with a few counts. CDR3 sequence (DNA): TGTGCCAGCAGCTTAGAGCGTCATGAGCAGTTCTTC. It encodes CASSLERHEQFF. The V call is TRBV11-2, the J call TRBJ2-1; D remains ambiguous. This CDR3 spans 12 amino acids. V was shortened by 0 bases and J by 8 bases, with 5 bases between the two germline ends. The germline V gene encodes CDR1 SGHAT and CDR2 FQNNGV.

This CDR3 reads CASSRPSGGIYYSPLHF. The CDR3 DNA is TGTGCCAGCAGCAGGCCCTCAGGGGGGATTTATTATTCACCCCTCCACTTT. The chain combines TRBV7-2 with TRBJ1-6; 7 nucleotides line up with TRBD1. V trimming: 5 bases; J trimming: 8 bases; junction bases outside the gene matches: 15. Germline loops: CDR1 SGHTA, CDR2 FQGNSA. CDR3 length: 17 residues.

The sample holds a few counts of this clone. The V call is TRBV6-6, the J call TRBJ2-7, with 9 positions matching TRBD2. V dropped 5 bases and J dropped 2; count of bases not matched to a gene: 4. The CDR3 has 14 residues. CDR1 and CDR2 from the germline V gene are MNHNY and SVGAGI (reference sequence). CDR3 amino acids: CASSAGGKPYEQYF. In DNA, the CDR3 is TGTGCCAGCAGTGCGGGGGGGAAGCCCTACGAGCAGTACTTC.

This rearrangement joins TRBV30 to TRBJ1-5; D not certain. The V and J ends lost 0 bases and 0 bases respectively, with 9 bases between them. This CDR3 comprises 15 residues. Germline V gene data show CDR1 as GTSNPN and CDR2 as SVGIG (reference sequence). The DNA for the CDR3 is TGTGCCTGGAGTGTACCCCCCTATAGCAATCAGCCCCAGCATTTT. Translated, it gives CAWSVPPYSNQPQHF.

The CDR3 sequence: CASYGTPPREQYF. In nucleotides, the CDR3 is TGTGCCAGCTATGGGACACCGCCTAGAGAGCAGTACTTC. The chain recombines TRBV28 with TRBJ2-5, with D perhaps TRBD1 (6 bases). CDR3 length equals 13 residues. Germline V gene sequence: CDR1 MDHEN, CDR2 SYDVKM. The ends were cut back, 8 bases at V and 11 bases at J, with 21 bases in the middle.

This clone occurred a few times. J is TRBJ1-5 and V is TRBV30; 10 positions agree with TRBD1. The length of the CDR3 is 15 residues. Trimming at V came to 3 bases and at J to 4 bases, leaving 6 bases not matched to a gene. Germline V lookup: CDR1 GTSNPN, CDR2 SVGIG (reference sequence). CDR3 in amino acids: CAWRDRDRGNQPQHF. The CDR3 DNA reads TGTGCCTGGAGGGATCGGGACAGGGGAAATCAGCCCCAGCATTTT.

The chain recombines TRBV28 with TRBJ1-3; D ambiguous. The CDR3 runs 15 residues. V lost 7 bases and J lost 0, with 13 bases in between. Germline V gene sequence: CDR1 MDHEN, CDR2 SYDVKM. The CDR3 bases are TGTGCCAGCAATCCTATCAGGCCCTCTGGAAACACCATATATTTT. Its protein product is CASNPIRPSGNTIYF.

This clone has just a few counts. This sequence joins TRBV6-6 and TRBJ1-1, with 7 bases identical to TRBD1. The V segment lost 6 bases and the J segment 4 bases; nucleotides outside the gene matches: 8. Germline lookup yields CDR1 MNHNY and CDR2 SVGAGI (reference sequence). The length of the CDR3 is 14 residues. The CDR3 region has the DNA TGTGCCAGCAGCGAATCGACAGGGCTCACTGAAGCTTTCTTT. Its protein is CASSESTGLTEAFF.